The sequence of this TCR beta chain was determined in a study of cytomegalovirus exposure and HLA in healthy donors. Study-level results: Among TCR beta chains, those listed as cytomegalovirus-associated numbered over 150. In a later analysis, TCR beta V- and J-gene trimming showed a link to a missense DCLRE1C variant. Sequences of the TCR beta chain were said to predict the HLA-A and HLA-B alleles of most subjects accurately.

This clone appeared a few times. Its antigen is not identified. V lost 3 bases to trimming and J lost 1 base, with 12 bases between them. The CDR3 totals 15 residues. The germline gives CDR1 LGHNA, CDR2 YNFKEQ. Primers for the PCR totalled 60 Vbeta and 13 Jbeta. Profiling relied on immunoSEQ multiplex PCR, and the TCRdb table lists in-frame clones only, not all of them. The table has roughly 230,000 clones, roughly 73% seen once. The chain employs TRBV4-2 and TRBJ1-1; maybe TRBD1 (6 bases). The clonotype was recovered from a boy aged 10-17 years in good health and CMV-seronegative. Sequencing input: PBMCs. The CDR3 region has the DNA TGTGCCAGCAGCCAGAAACTGACAGGGAACACTGAAGCTTTCTTT. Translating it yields CASSQKLTGNTEAFF.